One sample yielded the 28 T cell receptor beta chains listed below, sequenced in a study of T cell changes during pregnancy in multiple sclerosis (dated by TCRdb to about 2019). Library preparation was by the immunoSEQ multiplex PCR assay. In its TCRdb copy, this immuneACCESS table keeps in-frame sequences only and misses some clones. Where compared with another copy, unresolved V genes explain less than half of these, and the others have no known cause. The sample data list about 40,000 clones, and around 93% of these were observed just once. The ten largest clones take up less than 0.55% of the sample. The material was CD4+ T cells from peripheral blood mononuclear cells, obtained in the third trimester of pregnancy. Receptor source: a female donor in good health, enrolled as a control in a pregnancy study.

The table lists this clone with a few counts. The rearrangement joins TRBV21-1 to TRBJ2-5; the D call in the table, TRBD1, was not verified against the DNA. TRBV21-1 is a documented pseudogene. The CDR3 totals 17 residues. The DNA for the CDR3 is TGTGCCAGCAGCAAAGACGGACAGGGGTCGGACCAAGAGACCCAGTACTTC. Translating gives CASSKDGQGSDQETQYF.

The rearrangement uses TRBV7-2 and TRBJ1-1, with D possibly being TRBD1 (6 bases). V gave up 1 base and J gave up 7 bases, with 19 bases separating them. Germline CDR1 SGHTA, CDR2 FQGNSA. The CDR3 totals 16 residues. Written as DNA, the CDR3 is TGTGCCAGCAGCTTAGTTGTCAGGGGAGGGTCGGGTGAAGCTTTCTTT. This codes for CASSLVVRGGSGEAFF.

A remark on this clone: The junction does not match germline at one end; this may be a read error. The rearrangement joins TRBV7-7 to TRBJ2-5, with a possible D match to TRBD1 (6 bases). Germline lookup yields CDR1 SSHAT and CDR2 FNYEAQ (reference sequence). The CDR3 sequence is 14 residues long. The CDR3: CASSFVSGEETQYF. Written as DNA, the CDR3 is TGTGCTAGCAGCTTTGTTTCAGGGGAGGAGACCCAGTACTTC.

The V gene is TRBV7-3, the J gene TRBJ2-2, with 11 bases fitting TRBD1. J gave up 6 bases and V 2 bases, and 8 bases lay outside the gene matches. Germline-derived CDR1 and CDR2 are SGHTA and FQGTGA. This CDR3 contains 17 residues. CDR3 region: CASSLLRAGQGAGELFF. The CDR3 bases are TGTGCCAGCAGCTTACTCCGCGCGGGACAGGGGGCCGGGGAGCTGTTTTTT.

J is TRBJ1-2 and V is TRBV5-5; the match to TRBD1 covers 9 bases. This CDR3 region has 15 residues. From germline, CDR1 is SGHKS and CDR2 YYEKEE (reference sequence). The V and J ends lost 2 bases and 3 bases, in that order; junction bases with no gene match: 5. CDR3 bases: TGTGCCAGCAGCTTACAGGGGGCGCTGGACTATGGCTACACCTTC. This encodes CASSLQGALDYGYTF.

The chain uses TRBV5-1 and TRBJ2-5; 11 bases are a match to TRBD2. The CDR3 is 16 amino acids. The V segment lost 4 bases and the J segment 1 base; nucleotides outside the gene matches: 6. Germline lookup yields CDR1 SGHRS and CDR2 YFSETQ. CDR3 in amino acids: CASSLSSGGSQETQYF. The CDR3 nucleotides read TGCGCCAGCAGCCTCTCTAGCGGGGGGTCCCAAGAGACCCAGTACTTC.

This chain connects TRBV4-2 to TRBJ1-2; 8 nucleotides agree with TRBD1. This CDR3 is built from 17 residues. V lost 5 bases and J lost 3; bases outside the gene matches: 14. Germline-derived CDR1 and CDR2 are LGHNA and YNFKEQ. The CDR3, as DNA: TGTGCCAGCAGCTCTGGGACAGGCGACGATTCGGACTATGGCTACACCTTC. Translation: CASSSGTGDDSDYGYTF.

The chain combines TRBV29-1 with TRBJ2-7, with 8 bases identical to TRBD1. The V gene end was trimmed by 6 bases and the J gene end by 5 bases; junction bases not matched to a gene: 3. Germline values: CDR1 SQVTM, CDR2 ANQGSEA. The CDR3 runs to 11 residues. CDR3 coding DNA: TGCAGCGTGCGGACAGGGAACGAGCAGTACTTC. Its translation is CSVRTGNEQYF.

This sequence joins TRBV2 and TRBJ1-3; D might be TRBD1 (6 bases). The CDR3 extends over 15 amino acids. V was clipped by 6 bases and J by 0 bases, with 12 bases between them. Germline CDR1 SNHLY, CDR2 FYNNEI. For the CDR3, the DNA is TGTGCCAGCAGCCTCGGACAGTTCTCTGGAAACACCATATATTTT. It encodes CASSLGQFSGNTIYF.

This chain joins TRBV28 and TRBJ1-4, with D tentatively TRBD1 (5 bases). This CDR3 contains 14 residues. The V gene lost 7 bases and the J gene lost 3 bases, with 12 bases spanning the gap. Germline V gives CDR1 MDHEN, CDR2 SYDVKM. This chain's CDR3 is CASIPGGANEKLFF. The CDR3 nucleotides read TGTGCCAGCATCCCGGGGGGGGCTAATGAAAAACTGTTTTTT.

The gene calls are TRBV7-9 and TRBJ1-1; D may be TRBD1 (5 bases). There are 17 residues in the CDR3. In germline, CDR1 is SEHNR, CDR2 FQNEAQ (reference sequence). V shed 1 base and J shed 6 bases, with 21 bases lying between them. The CDR3 spells CASSLVVGGGTRSEAFF. CDR3 DNA: TGTGCCAGCAGCTTAGTCGTGGGCGGAGGGACTAGGTCTGAAGCTTTCTTT.

The chain couples TRBV11-2 to TRBJ2-5; 7 bases match TRBD2. V lost 3 bases, J lost 2 bases, and 15 bases stayed unmatched. Germline V gene lookup returns CDR1 SGHAT and CDR2 FQNNGV. The CDR3 consists of 18 residues. The CDR3 coding sequence is TGTGCCAGCAGCTTGGGCCAAAGGGGAGGGAATTCGCAAGAGACCCAGTACTTC. Its translation is CASSLGQRGGNSQETQYF.

The chain is built from TRBV28 and TRBJ2-2; the match to TRBD1 covers 12 bases. In germline, CDR1 is MDHEN, CDR2 SYDVKM. Trimming took 11 bases from V and 10 from J; bases not matched to a gene: 11. This CDR3 spans 14 amino acids. Written as DNA, the CDR3 is TGTGCCTCGTCGAGGGACAGGGGGCGCGAGGAGCTGTTTTTT. Translating gives CASSRDRGREELFF.

A remark on this clone: Germline is not matched at one junction end, which may reflect a read error. J is TRBJ1-1 and V is TRBV7-9; possible D gene TRBD1, 6 bases. The CDR3 contains 15 residues. From germline, CDR1 is SEHNR and CDR2 FQNEAQ (reference sequence). The chain's CDR3 is CASTLGTQGNTEAFF. CDR3 nucleotide sequence: TGTGCCAGCACCTTAGGGACACAGGGGAACACTGAAGCTTTCTTT. Together with reference TRBV7-9 and TRBJ1-1, the CDR3 gives the full variable domain: DTGVSQNPRHKITKRGQNVTFRCDPISEHNRLYWYRQTLGQGPEFLTYFQNEAQLEKSRLLSDRFSAERPKGSFSTLEIQRTEQGDSAMYLCASTLGTQGNTEAFFGQGTRLTVV.

The rearrangement links TRBV7-3 to TRBJ1-4, with a tentative D call TRBD1 (6 bases). Deletions cut 0 bases from V and 12 bases from J, with 11 bases between. The CDR3 is 13 amino acids. In germline, CDR1 is SGHTA, CDR2 FQGTGA. The DNA for the CDR3 is TGTGCCAGCAGCTTAACACGCTCAGGGGAACTGTTTTTT. Translated: CASSLTRSGELFF.

The chain carries TRBV6-4 and TRBJ1-5; 7 bases are a match to TRBD1. The CDR3 is made up of 15 amino acids. CDR1 and CDR2 from the germline V gene are MRHNA and SNTAGT. The V segment lost 6 bases and the J segment 3 bases; nucleotides outside the gene matches: 8. The CDR3 nucleotides read TGTGCCAGCAGGTCACAGGGGCTTATCAATCAGCCCCAGCATTTT. Protein: CASRSQGLINQPQHF.

The chain has TRBV6-6 and TRBJ2-7; TRBD1 might be the D (6 bases). Germline loops: CDR1 MNHNY, CDR2 SVGAGI (reference sequence). The ends were cut back, 6 bases at V and 1 base at J, with 10 bases in the middle. The CDR3 covers 13 residues. CDR3 DNA: TGTGCCAGCAGCACAGGACAGTCCTACGAGCAGTACTTC. This gives the protein CASSTGQSYEQYF.

The sample holds a few counts of this clone. This chain joins TRBV7-2 and TRBJ1-2; TRBD1 is a possible D gene (5 bases). Per germline, CDR1 SGHTA and CDR2 FQGNSA. V lost 4 bases to trimming and J lost 8 bases, with 17 bases between them. This CDR3 comprises 14 residues. The CDR3 nucleotides are TGTGCCAGCAGCTCCGGTCGGGGGGAATACGGCTACACCTTC. As protein: CASSSGRGEYGYTF. The full variable domain, its missing parts supplied by reference TRBV7-2 and TRBJ1-2, is GAGVSQSPSNKVTEKGKDVELRCDPISGHTALYWYRQSLGQGLEFLIYFQGNSAPDKSGLPSDRFSAERTGGSVSTLTIQRTQQEDSAVYLCASSSGRGEYGYTFGSGTRLTVV.

A word on this clone: At one of its ends the junction is not consistent with the germline gene, which may arise from a read error. J is TRBJ1-2 and V is TRBV10-3; TRBD1 is a possible D gene (5 bases). The CDR3 length is 13 residues. Germline V gene lookup returns CDR1 ENHRY and CDR2 SYGVKD. The CDR3 protein is CATSEEQGLGYTF. The CDR3 coding sequence is TGTGCCACCAGTGAGGAGCAGGGCCTCGGCTACACCTTC.

The gene calls are TRBV19 and TRBJ2-1; 7 bases map to TRBD2. This CDR3 comprises 16 residues. CDR1 is LNHDA, CDR2 SQIVND, per germline (reference sequence). The J segment lost 4 bases and the V segment lost 5 bases, leaving 11 bases of the junction unmatched. CDR3 coding DNA: TGTGCCAGTAGTGGATTATACACGGGGGGATACAATGAGCAGTTCTTC. Residues: CASSGLYTGGYNEQFF.

The chain recombines TRBV18 with TRBJ1-5; possibly TRBD1 for D (5 bases). V lost 3 bases to trimming and J lost 0 bases, with 12 bases between them. The CDR3 is 16 amino acids. Germline V gene lookup returns CDR1 KGHSH and CDR2 LQKENI. The CDR3 protein is CASSPIGQTSNQPQHF. As DNA, the CDR3 is TGTGCCAGCTCACCCATTGGACAAACTAGCAATCAGCCCCAGCATTTT.

Here the CDR3 reads CASSSPGGRAYEQYF. DNA for the CDR3: TGTGCCAGCAGTTCCCCTGGCGGGAGGGCCTACGAGCAGTACTTC. The chain is built from TRBV28 and TRBJ2-7, with TRBD2 identical over 9 bases. Germline V gene sequence: CDR1 MDHEN, CDR2 SYDVKM. There are 15 residues in the CDR3. The ends lost 4 bases at V and 2 bases at J; junction bases unmatched: 6.

A few counts support this clone. The rearrangement links TRBV5-1 to TRBJ2-6; D gene uncertain. Trimming removed 2 bases from V and 1 base from J, with 4 bases in between. CDR1 SGHRS and CDR2 YFSETQ come from the germline V gene. The CDR3 covers 14 residues. In DNA form, the CDR3 reads TGCGCCAGCAGCTTTTTATCTGGGGCCAACGTCCTGACTTTC. Protein: CASSFLSGANVLTF.

This clone was recorded only once. The chain links TRBV30 to TRBJ1-2; 11 bases map to TRBD1. Germline V gene lookup returns CDR1 GTSNPN and CDR2 SVGIG (reference sequence). The CDR3 has 15 residues. Unmatched junction bases numbered 6, after V lost 1 base and J lost 5 bases. The DNA of the CDR3 is TGTGCCTGGAGTGGCGGACAGGGGGCGAGATATGGCTACACCTTC. This gives the protein CAWSGGQGARYGYTF.

The chain joins TRBV18 to TRBJ1-2, with TRBD1 identical over 8 bases. CDR1 is KGHSH, CDR2 LQKENI, per germline. This CDR3 spans 16 amino acids. The trim removed 3 bases at V and 0 bases at J, leaving 6 bases unmatched. The CDR3 loop is CASSPGTGEANYGYTF. As DNA, the CDR3 is TGTGCCAGCTCACCCGGGACAGGCGAAGCTAACTATGGCTACACCTTC.

The chain recombines TRBV9 with TRBJ2-5; 11 bases line up with TRBD2. Germline V gives CDR1 SGDLS, CDR2 YYNGEE. The CDR3 sequence is 15 residues long. V gave up 3 bases and J gave up 2 bases; unmatched junction bases: 3. The CDR3 nucleotides read TGTGCCAGCAGCGCGCTAGCGGGGGGACAAGAGACCCAGTACTTC. Translation gives CASSALAGGQETQYF.

The rearrangement links TRBV7-8 to TRBJ1-2; 10 bases are shared with TRBD1. The germline gives CDR1 SGHVS, CDR2 FQNEAQ. The CDR3 totals 15 residues. J was trimmed by 7 bases and V by 5 bases; bases with no gene match: 10. The CDR3 here is CASSPGQGSPPGYTF. The CDR3 DNA reads TGTGCCAGCAGCCCGGGACAGGGGTCCCCCCCTGGCTACACCTTC.

The chain joins TRBV5-1 to TRBJ2-3; 7 bases agree with TRBD1. CDR3 length: 13 amino acids. Looked up from germline, CDR1 is SGHRS and CDR2 is YFSETQ. Unmatched junction bases numbered 0, after V lost 0 bases and J lost 5 bases. CDR3 nucleotide sequence: TGCGCCAGCAGCTTGGCAGGGGGAGATACGCAGTATTTT. It encodes CASSLAGGDTQYF.